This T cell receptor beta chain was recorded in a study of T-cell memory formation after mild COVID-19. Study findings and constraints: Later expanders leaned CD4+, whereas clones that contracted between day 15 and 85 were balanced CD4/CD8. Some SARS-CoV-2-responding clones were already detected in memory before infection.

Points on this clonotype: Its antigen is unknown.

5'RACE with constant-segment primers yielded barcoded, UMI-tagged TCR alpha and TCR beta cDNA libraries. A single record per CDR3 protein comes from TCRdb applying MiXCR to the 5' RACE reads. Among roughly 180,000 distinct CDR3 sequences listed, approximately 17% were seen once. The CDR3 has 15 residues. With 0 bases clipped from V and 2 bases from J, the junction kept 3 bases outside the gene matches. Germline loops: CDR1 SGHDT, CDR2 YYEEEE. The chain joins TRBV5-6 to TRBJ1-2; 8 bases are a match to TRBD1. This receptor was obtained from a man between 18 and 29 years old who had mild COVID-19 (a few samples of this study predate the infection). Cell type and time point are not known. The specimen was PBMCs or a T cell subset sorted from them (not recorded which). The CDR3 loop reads CASSLAQGGNYGYTF. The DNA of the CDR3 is TGTGCCAGCAGCTTGGCACAGGGGGGGAACTATGGCTACACCTTC.